The 17 T cell receptor beta chains below all came from one sample that was sequenced in a study of regulatory T cells in long-lasting Graves disease. With iRepertoire HTBI primers and Arm-PCR of CDR3 regions, TCR beta libraries were built. TCRdb itself ran the multiplex PCR reads through MiXCR, one entry per CDR3 protein. The table records over 350,000 distinct CDR3 sequences, roughly 20% of them present only once. The time point denotes: persistent/refractory GD, antithyroid drugs over 5 years with positive TRAb. Isolated PBMC RNA provided the starting material for the TCR library. The sequences come from peripheral blood mononuclear cells (PBMCs), collected when the disease was refractory, from a patient treated with antithyroid drugs. The receptors come from a female donor with Graves disease.

Ten or more counts support this clonotype. For the CDR3, the DNA is TGTGCCTGGAGAGACAGGGGCACTGAAAAACTGTTTTTT. Amino acid sequence: CAWRDRGTEKLFF. The J gene is TRBJ1-4, the V gene TRBV30, with TRBD1 matching 8 bases. V gave up 3 bases and J gave up 7 bases; unmatched junction bases: 4. Per the germline V gene, CDR1 is GTSNPN and CDR2 is SVGIG (reference sequence). The CDR3 covers 13 residues.

There are many counts of this clonotype. This chain connects TRBV5-1 to TRBJ1-5; D call uncertain. CDR1 SGHRS and CDR2 YFSETQ come from the germline V gene. V dropped 0 bases and J dropped 6 bases, with 13 bases sitting between them. The length of the CDR3 is 15 residues. CDR3 nucleotides: TGCGCCAGCAGCTTGGCCGGCCTGGACGTTCAGCCCCAGCATTTT. Its translation is CASSLAGLDVQPQHF.

The rearrangement joins TRBV3-1 to TRBJ2-7; TRBD1 is a possible D gene (6 bases). The V gene lost 2 bases and the J gene lost 3 bases, with 8 bases spanning the gap. CDR3 length equals 13 residues. Germline V gene sequence: CDR1 LGHDT, CDR2 YNNKEL (reference sequence). The CDR3 nucleotides read TGTGCCAGCAGCCAAAACAGGGACTACGAGCAGTACTTC. Translating it yields CASSQNRDYEQYF.

This chain uses TRBV20-1 with TRBJ2-7, with 9 bases matching TRBD1. The CDR3 extends over 12 amino acids. The trim removed 6 bases at V and 4 bases at J, leaving 4 bases unmatched. Looked up from germline, CDR1 is DFQATT and CDR2 is SNEGSKA (reference sequence). The chain's CDR3 is CSARQGGYEQYF. The DNA for the CDR3 is TGCAGTGCCAGACAGGGGGGGTACGAGCAGTACTTC.

Turning to this clonotype: This clone may be a read error of a much larger clone one base away. J is TRBJ1-4 and V is TRBV12-3 or TRBV12-4; D uncertain. This CDR3 is 15 amino acids long. CDR3 in amino acids: CASRPSGTVAEKPFF. The CDR3 DNA reads TGTGCCAGCAGACCCTCCGGCACAGTAGCTGAAAAACCGTTTTTT.

This chain links TRBV6-2 or TRBV6-3 with TRBJ2-7; D might be TRBD1 (5 bases). V was pared by 7 bases and J by 0 bases, with 19 bases between. This CDR3 spans 16 amino acids. Per germline, CDR1 MNHEY and CDR2 SVGEGT. The CDR3 protein is CASNPTGGAYSYEQYF. In nucleotides, the CDR3 is TGTGCCAGCAACCCTACCGGTGGGGCGTACTCCTACGAGCAGTACTTC.

For this clonotype: An end of the junction does not agree with germline; a read error may underlie this. V gene TRBV7-2 combines with J gene TRBJ1-2; D gene ambiguous. The CDR3 loop spans 14 amino acids. Germline V lookup: CDR1 SGHTA, CDR2 FQGNSA. Written as DNA, the CDR3 is TGTGCCAGCAGCCCCTTTAACGGAAACTATAGCTACACCTTC. Amino acids: CASSPFNGNYSYTF.

With regard to this clonotype: One base away lies a much larger clone, so this may be a sequencing read error. V gene TRBV20-1 combines with J gene TRBJ2-5; D not resolved. Germline CDR1 DFQATT, CDR2 SNEGSKA (reference sequence). CDR3 size: 15 residues. V was trimmed by 6 bases and J by 1 base, leaving 18 bases between them. The CDR3 region is CSATAELGFQETQYF. In DNA, the CDR3 is TGCAGTGCGACCGCGGAACTGGGGTTCCAAGAGACCCAGTACTTC.

In this sample, this clonotype turned up a few times. CDR3 nucleotides: TGTGCCAGCAGCGTACTAGCGGGGAGCACAGATACGCAGTATTTT. This codes for CASSVLAGSTDTQYF. The chain uses TRBV9 and TRBJ2-3; 9 bases map to TRBD2. CDR3 size: 15 residues. Germline loops: CDR1 SGDLS, CDR2 YYNGEE. Unmatched junction bases numbered 0, after V lost 1 base and J lost 0 bases.

This clonotype was seen only a few times. The genes are TRBV11-2 and TRBJ1-3; 7 bases are shared with TRBD1. The CDR3 is 15 amino acids. The germline gives CDR1 SGHAT, CDR2 FQNNGV. V gave up 5 bases and J gave up 1 base; unmatched junction bases: 5. The CDR3 DNA reads as TGTGCCAGCAGCGGGGGACAGTCTTCTGGAAACACCATATATTTT. Protein: CASSGGQSSGNTIYF. The full variable domain, completed using reference TRBV11-2 and TRBJ1-3, is EAGVAQSPRYKIIEKRQSVAFWCNPISGHATLYWYQQILGQGPKLLIQFQNNGVVDDSQLPKDRFSAERLKGVDSTLKIQPAKLEDSAVYLCASSGGQSSGNTIYFGEGSWLTVV.

This clonotype has a count of ten or more. This rearrangement joins TRBV2 to TRBJ2-2; D remains unclear. The CDR3 sequence is 13 residues long. Germline V gene lookup returns CDR1 SNHLY and CDR2 FYNNEI. Trimming left V 4 bases short and J 1 base short, with 4 bases between. CDR3: CASSAENTGELFF. CDR3 DNA: TGTGCCAGCAGTGCTGAGAACACCGGGGAGCTGTTTTTT.

In its sample, this clonotype was seen many times. V usage is TRBV12-3 or TRBV12-4 and J usage is TRBJ1-1; D remains unclear. V was shortened by 6 bases and J by 0 bases, with 8 bases between the two germline ends. CDR3 length: 13 residues. In nucleotides, the CDR3 is TGTGCCAGCAGGTCCGACATGAACACTGAAGCTTTCTTT. This codes for CASRSDMNTEAFF.

In this sample, this clonotype turned up many times. The J gene is TRBJ1-4, the V gene TRBV6-1; no reliable D call. The V end lost 6 bases, the J end lost 4 bases, and 9 bases lay between the germline ends. Looked up from germline, CDR1 is MNHNS and CDR2 is SASEGT. CDR3 size: 13 residues. CDR3 bases: TGTGCCAGCAGAAGGTCCAATAATGAAAAACTGTTTTTT. Its protein product is CASRRSNNEKLFF.

The rearrangement joins TRBV6-1 to TRBJ1-1; no clear D. The CDR3 is 12 amino acids. Germline V gives CDR1 MNHNS, CDR2 SASEGT. The germline V and J ends were trimmed by 6 bases and 7 bases, with 12 bases remaining between them. CDR3 loop: CASSPGRFEAFF. Written as DNA, the CDR3 is TGTGCCAGCAGCCCCGGACGGTTTGAAGCTTTCTTT.

This clonotype was recorded many times. The CDR3: CASSARQGANTEAFF. The CDR3, as DNA: TGTGCCAGCAGCGCCCGACAGGGGGCGAACACTGAAGCTTTCTTT. The V and J genes are TRBV7-2 and TRBJ1-1; 10 bases are shared with TRBD1. This CDR3 is 15 amino acids long. Germline values: CDR1 SGHTA, CDR2 FQGNSA. V lost 5 bases to trimming and J lost 1 base; unmatched junction nucleotides: 4.

This sequence joins TRBV12-3 or TRBV12-4 and TRBJ2-1; TRBD2 matches at 9 bases. CDR3 size: 16 residues. Germline trimming cut 3 bases from V and 8 bases from J; bases unmatched to any gene: 11. In nucleotides, the CDR3 is TGTGCCAGCAGTTTTGCTGCTAGCGGGGCTGGCTATGAGCAGTTCTTC. Translated, it gives CASSFAASGAGYEQFF.

The chain joins TRBV4-2 to TRBJ2-7; 14 positions match TRBD2. Germline V gives CDR1 LGHNA, CDR2 YNFKEQ. This CDR3 has 17 residues. Losses at the gene ends were 0 bases for V and 3 bases for J; bases not matched to a gene: 4. CDR3 region: CASSQEGTSGGVYEQYF. The CDR3 DNA sequence: TGTGCCAGCAGCCAAGAGGGGACTAGCGGGGGAGTCTACGAGCAGTACTTC.